The present T cell receptor (beta chain) was sequenced within a study of blood T cell repertoires in COVID-19. The CDR3 runs to 13 residues. In germline, CDR1 is SEHNR, CDR2 FQNEAQ (reference sequence). V trimming: 5 bases; J trimming: 4 bases; junction bases outside the gene matches: 5. Worth noting for this clone: Other nucleotide sequences in the sample specify the same CDR3.

Sequencing used immunoSEQ multiplex PCR; TCRdb keeps in-frame clones, though not all of them. The table has 390,000 or so clones, approximately 90% seen once. The clonotype was recovered from a woman between 50 and 59 years old who had recovered from COVID-19. The rearrangement joins TRBV7-9 to TRBJ2-7; 7 bases agree with TRBD2. Source material: PBMCs or T cells enriched from blood (not recorded which). The CDR3 coding sequence is TGTGCCAGCAGCCCCCCGGGGGGTTACGAGCAGTACTTC. Residues: CASSPPGGYEQYF.